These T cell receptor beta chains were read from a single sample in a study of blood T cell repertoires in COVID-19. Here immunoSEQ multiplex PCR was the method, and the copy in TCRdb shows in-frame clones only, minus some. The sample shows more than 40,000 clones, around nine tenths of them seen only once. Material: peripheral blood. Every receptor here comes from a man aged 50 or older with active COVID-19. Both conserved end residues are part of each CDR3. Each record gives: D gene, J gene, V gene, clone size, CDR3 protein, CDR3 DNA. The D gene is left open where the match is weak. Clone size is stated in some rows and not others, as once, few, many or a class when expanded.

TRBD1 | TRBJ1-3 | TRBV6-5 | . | CASSQQGSGNTIYF | TGTGCCAGCAGTCAACAGGGGTCTGGAAACACCATATATTTT
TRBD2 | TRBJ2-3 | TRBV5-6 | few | CASTPSAGLSLTQYF | TGTGCCAGCACCCCCTCAGCGGGGCTCTCCCTTACGCAGTATTTT
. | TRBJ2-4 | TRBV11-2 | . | CASSHYRDGKNIQYF | TGTGCCAGCAGCCATTACAGGGATGGCAAAAACATTCAGTACTTC
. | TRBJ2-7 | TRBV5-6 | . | CASSGFWRTPYEQYF | TGTGCCAGCAGCGGATTCTGGAGGACCCCCTACGAGCAGTACTTC
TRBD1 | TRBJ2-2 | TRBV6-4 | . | CASSPGQGKTGELFF | TGTGCCAGCAGCCCAGGACAGGGAAAAACCGGGGAGCTGTTTTTT
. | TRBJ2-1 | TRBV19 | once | CASRGGGGQFF | TGTGCCAGTAGGGGAGGCGGGGGCCAGTTCTTC
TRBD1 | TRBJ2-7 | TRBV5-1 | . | CASREGAGYEQYF | TGCGCCAGCAGAGAGGGGGCCGGGTACGAGCAGTACTTC
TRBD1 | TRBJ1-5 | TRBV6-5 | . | CASTPGQIPNQPQHF | TGTGCCAGCACCCCGGGACAGATCCCGAATCAGCCCCAGCATTTT
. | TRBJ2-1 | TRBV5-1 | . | CASSLVRGNHNEQFF | TGCGCCAGCAGCTTGGTCAGGGGCAACCACAATGAGCAGTTCTTC
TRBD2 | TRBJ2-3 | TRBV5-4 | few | CASSQRTSGAMDTQYF | TGTGCCAGCAGCCAGCGGACTAGCGGGGCGATGGATACGCAGTATTTT
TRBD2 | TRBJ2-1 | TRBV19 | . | CASSRGLAGFNEQFF | TGTGCCAGTAGTAGGGGACTAGCGGGGTTCAATGAGCAGTTCTTC
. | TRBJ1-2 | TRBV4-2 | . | CASSQEPPGRGYGYTF | TGTGCCAGCAGCCAAGAACCTCCAGGCAGGGGCTATGGCTACACCTTC
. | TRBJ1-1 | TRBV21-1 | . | CASNSGDPSRNTEAFF | TGTGCCAGCAACTCAGGGGACCCCTCACGGAACACTGAAGCTTTCTTT
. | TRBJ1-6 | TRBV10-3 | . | CAISVAEYNSPLHF | TGTGCCATCAGTGTGGCAGAATATAATTCACCCCTCCACTTT
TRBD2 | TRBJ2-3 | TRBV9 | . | CASTPKSGTSGPDTQYF | TGTGCCAGCACCCCAAAATCCGGGACTAGCGGCCCAGATACGCAGTATTTT
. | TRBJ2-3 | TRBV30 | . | CAWNRASTDTQYF | TGTGCTTGGAACAGGGCTAGCACAGATACGCAGTATTTT
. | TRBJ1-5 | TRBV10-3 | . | CAITEDQPQHF | TGTGCCATCACCGAGGATCAGCCCCAGCATTTT
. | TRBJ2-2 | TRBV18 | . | CASSPQGLSNTGELFF | TGTGCCAGCTCACCACAGGGGCTTTCGAACACCGGGGAGCTGTTTTTT
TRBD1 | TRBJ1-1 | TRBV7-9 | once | CASSRGDREIIEAFF | TGTGCCAGCAGCCGTGGGGACAGGGAGATAATCGAGGCTTTCTTT
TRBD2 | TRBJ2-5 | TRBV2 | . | CASSELRGAGETQYF | TGTGCCAGCAGTGAATTGCGGGGGGCGGGAGAGACCCAGTACTTC
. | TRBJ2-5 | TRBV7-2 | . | CASSLAPEEGAQYF | TGTGCCAGCAGCTTAGCGCCAGAAGAGGGGGCCCAGTACTTC
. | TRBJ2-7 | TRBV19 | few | CASSMGQSYEQYF | TGTGCCAGTAGCATGGGACAATCCTACGAGCAGTACTTC
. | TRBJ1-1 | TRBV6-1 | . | CASSEVERVNTEAFF | TGTGCCAGCAGTGAAGTCGAGAGGGTGAACACTGAAGCTTTCTTT
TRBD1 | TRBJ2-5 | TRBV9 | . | CASSVGMDRGQETQYF | TGTGCCAGCAGCGTAGGGATGGACAGGGGCCAAGAGACCCAGTACTTC
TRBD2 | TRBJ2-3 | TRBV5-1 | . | CASSPSSGGATDTQYF | TGCGCCAGCAGCCCCTCGAGCGGGGGGGCCACAGATACGCAGTATTTT
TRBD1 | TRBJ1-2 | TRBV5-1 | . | CASSITGTGELYGYTF | TGCGCCAGCAGCATAACCGGGACAGGGGAACTCTATGGCTACACCTTC
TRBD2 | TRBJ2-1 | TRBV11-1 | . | CASSLRRGAANEQFF | TGTGCCAGCAGCCTCAGGCGGGGGGCGGCTAATGAGCAGTTCTTC
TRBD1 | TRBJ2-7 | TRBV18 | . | CASSPTRDSQYEQYF | TGTGCCAGCTCACCAACCCGGGACAGCCAATACGAGCAGTACTTC
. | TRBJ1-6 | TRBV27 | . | CASSDSSYNSPLHF | TGTGCCAGCAGCGACAGCTCCTATAATTCACCCCTCCACTTT
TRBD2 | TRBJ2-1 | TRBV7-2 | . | CASSTQPGLAGNEQFF | TGTGCCAGCAGCACGCAACCGGGACTAGCGGGCAATGAGCAGTTCTTC
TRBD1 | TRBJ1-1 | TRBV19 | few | CASSKSGRQGGTEAFF | TGTGCCAGTAGTAAGTCTGGACGACAGGGTGGAACTGAAGCTTTCTTT
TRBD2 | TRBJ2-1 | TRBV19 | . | CASRIRTSGRVTSSYNEQFF | TGTGCCAGTAGAATACGGACTAGCGGGAGGGTGACTAGCTCCTACAATGAGCAGTTCTTC
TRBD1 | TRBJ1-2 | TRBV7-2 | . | CASSPTGAGDPYGYTF | TGTGCCAGCAGCCCCACAGGGGCAGGGGATCCCTATGGCTACACCTTC
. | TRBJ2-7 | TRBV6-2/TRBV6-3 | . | CASSYFGQGPYEQYF | TGTGCCAGCAGTTACTTCGGGCAGGGCCCCTACGAGCAGTACTTC
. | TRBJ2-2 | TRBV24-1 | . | CATLNRDLHTGELFF | TGTGCCACCCTGAACAGGGACCTCCACACCGGGGAGCTGTTTTTT
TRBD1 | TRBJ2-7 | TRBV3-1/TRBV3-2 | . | CASSRGTDEQYF | TGTGCCAGCAGCCGTGGGACAGACGAGCAGTACTTC
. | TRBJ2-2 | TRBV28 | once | CASSPPNTGELFF | TGTGCCAGCAGTCCTCCGAACACCGGGGAGCTGTTTTTT
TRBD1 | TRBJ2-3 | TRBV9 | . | CASSVGTGMRTDTQYF | TGTGCCAGCAGCGTAGGGACAGGGATGCGCACAGATACGCAGTATTTT
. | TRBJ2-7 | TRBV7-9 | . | CASSPWGRRSSYEQYF | TGTGCCAGCAGCCCATGGGGGAGGCGGAGCTCCTACGAGCAGTACTTC
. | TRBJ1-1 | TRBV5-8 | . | CASNSGDMNTEAFF | TGTGCCAGCAACTCCGGGGACATGAACACTGAAGCTTTCTTT
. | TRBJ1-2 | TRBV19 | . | CAKDLRGYTF | TGTGCCAAGGATCTGCGGGGCTACACCTTC